Described below is a single TCR beta chain sequence and its context. Antigen unknown. The data are from a study of cytomegalovirus exposure and HLA in healthy donors. Study-wide findings and caveats: Specificity of three CMV-associated chains for CMV antigens was verified in vitro. According to a later analysis, TCR clusters from the first cohort tended to co-occur in the 120 or so validation repertoires. Diagnosis of cytomegalovirus status made by the classifier reportedly showed high specificity and sensitivity. Cytomegalovirus association was listed for 170 or so TCR beta chains.

Trimming cost V 1 base and J 2 bases, with 11 bases left between them. Germline CDR1 and CDR2: SGHDN and FVKESK. The CDR3 is 15 amino acids. Repertoires were generated with immunoSEQ multiplex PCR, while TCRdb's copy carries only in-frame clones and drops some. The data contain 130,000 or so clones, about 91% of them singletons. This receptor was taken from a woman aged 18-29 years in good health and CMV-seropositive. Sequenced sample: PBMCs. The chain combines TRBV14 with TRBJ2-5; TRBD1 is a possible D gene (5 bases). The CDR3 region has the DNA TGTGCCAGCAGCCAAGCGCAGGGAAGGCAAGAGACCCAGTACTTC. Residues: CASSQAQGRQETQYF.